The clone carrying this TCR beta chain was detected only a few times. Investigators isolated RNA and reverse transcribed it into cDNA to act as the sequencing template. The method was immunoSEQ multiplex PCR; TCRdb's version includes in-frame clones alone and lacks a portion of them. Seen here are approximately 210,000 clones, less than 70% observed once, and the top ten hold approximately 1.4%. The CDR3 has 12 residues. Deletions cut 7 bases from V and 8 bases from J, with 17 bases between. CDR1 and CDR2 (germline): GTSNPN, SVGIG (reference sequence). Treatment: oral pan-JAK inhibitor, 5-10 mg twice daily. These data belong to a study of CD8+ T cells in alopecia areata.

The gene calls are TRBV30 and TRBJ1-2; D is unresolved. Here the sequenced sample was CD4+ T cells sorted from blood, taken around week 50, from a patient treated with tofacitinib. This sequence originates from a human donor with alopecia areata. CDR3 in amino acids: CASPGGVQGYTF. Here the CDR3 DNA reads TGTGCCTCCCCGGGAGGCGTCCAGGGCTACACCTTC.